This TCR beta chain emerged from a study of blood T cell repertoires in COVID-19. Study summary: Collection of acute and convalescent COVID-19 samples took place in the United States, Italy and Spain. Sources were T cells, B-cell-depleted T cells, or PBMCs; the material itself was cDNA or gDNA.

Germline loops: CDR1 SNHLY, CDR2 FYNNEI. V gave up 2 bases and J gave up 3 bases, with 7 bases separating them. This CDR3 comprises 13 residues. Per the original data handling: Estimates of nucleated cell counts were drawn from the amplification of reference gene primers. The method was immunoSEQ multiplex PCR; TCRdb's version includes in-frame clones alone and lacks a portion of them. V and J calls and clone size are as listed in that table; D and trimming were resolved from the DNA. Of some 300,000 clones listed, 65% to 90% are singletons. Seattle participants joined during active infection and were tracked over time.

Sequencing input: peripheral blood. The receptor comes from a woman aged 65 to 85 with COVID-19, enrolled during active disease. The chain joins TRBV2 to TRBJ2-5; a weak D match, TRBD1 (5 bases). CDR3 protein: CASSEQGEETQYF. The CDR3 nucleotides read TGTGCCAGCAGTGAACAGGGCGAAGAGACCCAGTACTTC.